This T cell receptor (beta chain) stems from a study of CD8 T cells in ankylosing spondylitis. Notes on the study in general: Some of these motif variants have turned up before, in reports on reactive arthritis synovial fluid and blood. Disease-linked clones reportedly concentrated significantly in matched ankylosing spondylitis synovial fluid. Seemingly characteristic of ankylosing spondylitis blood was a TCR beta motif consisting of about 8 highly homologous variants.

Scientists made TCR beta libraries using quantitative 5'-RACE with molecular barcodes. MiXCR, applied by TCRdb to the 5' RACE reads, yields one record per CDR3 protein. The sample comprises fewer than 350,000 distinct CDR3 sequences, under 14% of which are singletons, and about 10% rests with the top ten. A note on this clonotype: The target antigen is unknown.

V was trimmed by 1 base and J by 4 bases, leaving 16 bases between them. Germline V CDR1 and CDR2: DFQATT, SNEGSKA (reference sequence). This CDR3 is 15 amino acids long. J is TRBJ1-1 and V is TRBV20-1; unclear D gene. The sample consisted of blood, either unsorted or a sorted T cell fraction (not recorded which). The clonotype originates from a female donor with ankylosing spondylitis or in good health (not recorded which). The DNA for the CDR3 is TGCAGTGCTAGAGTTATAGAGGACCGGGGCACTGAAGCTTTCTTT. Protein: CSARVIEDRGTEAFF.